This T cell receptor (beta chain) emerged from a study of cytomegalovirus exposure and HLA in healthy donors. Study information: Earlier, some 180 million T cells were analyzed, and over 95 million unique TCR beta sequences were found among them. Findings and limits, study-wide: A later analysis linked 15,000 to 20,000 TCR beta sequences to HLA alleles at 0.05 false discovery rate. Later analysis showed TCR association rates varying by HLA locus, highest for DRB1 and lowest for HLA-C. There were reportedly fewer N-insertions in an Asian-associated ancestry cluster than the roughly 670-donor mean, in a later analysis.

This clone came up a few times. Its antigen remains unknown. Germline values: CDR1 MNHNS, CDR2 SASEGT. V was trimmed by 2 bases and J by 4 bases, leaving 6 bases between them. CDR3 length equals 13 residues. The primer mix had 60 Vbeta and 13 Jbeta primers. This table comes from immunoSEQ multiplex PCR, and its TCRdb copy is limited to in-frame clones, with some not included. The sample yields about 190,000 clones, about four fifths seen once. The chain is built from TRBV6-1 and TRBJ1-5; D gene unclear. The TCR comes from a woman in her twenties or thirties in good health and CMV-seropositive. The specimen sequenced was PBMCs. CDR3 nucleotides: TGTGCCAGCAGTGAATTCCAGAATCAGCCCCAGCATTTT. It encodes CASSEFQNQPQHF.